This entry lists 2 T cell receptor beta chains sequenced from one sample in a study of blood T cells in healthy people across ages (dated by TCRdb to between 2015 and 2017). Libraries were made using 5' RACE. For sequencing, an Illumina HiSeq 2500 was employed. A second PCR of roughly 7 to 11 cycles was run with a J-beta primer mix and a sample-barcoded 5' primer. TCRdb handled the public reads itself, with Q25 trimming in fastp and clone calling in MiXCR, and kept productive beta chains. A single entry per CDR3 protein holds the most common genes and DNA from its merged rows. The sample records some 1.6 million distinct CDR3 sequences, roughly 30% of which are singletons. The top ten constitute roughly 12% of the sample. The sequencing sample was made of blood. The receptors originated from a woman younger than 45 in good health.

This clonotype was seen only a few times. The chain uses TRBV27 and TRBJ2-5, with D possibly called TRBD1 or TRBD2 (5 bases each). The CDR3 loop spans 15 amino acids. V lost 3 bases and J 4 bases, leaving 15 bases between the germline ends. Per the germline V gene, CDR1 is MNHEY and CDR2 is SMNVEV (reference sequence). The CDR3 DNA is TGTGCCAGCAGTTTGACGGGGCGCCCCGGAGAGACCCAGTACTTC. This gives the protein CASSLTGRPGETQYF.

V gene TRBV28 combines with J gene TRBJ1-4; D gene unclear. Trimming stripped 6 bases from V and 7 bases from J, with 15 bases between. The CDR3 sequence is 14 residues long. From germline, CDR1 is MDHEN and CDR2 SYDVKM. The CDR3 spells CASRLDPPGEKLFF. The DNA for the CDR3 is TGTGCCAGCAGATTAGACCCACCGGGTGAAAAACTGTTTTTT.